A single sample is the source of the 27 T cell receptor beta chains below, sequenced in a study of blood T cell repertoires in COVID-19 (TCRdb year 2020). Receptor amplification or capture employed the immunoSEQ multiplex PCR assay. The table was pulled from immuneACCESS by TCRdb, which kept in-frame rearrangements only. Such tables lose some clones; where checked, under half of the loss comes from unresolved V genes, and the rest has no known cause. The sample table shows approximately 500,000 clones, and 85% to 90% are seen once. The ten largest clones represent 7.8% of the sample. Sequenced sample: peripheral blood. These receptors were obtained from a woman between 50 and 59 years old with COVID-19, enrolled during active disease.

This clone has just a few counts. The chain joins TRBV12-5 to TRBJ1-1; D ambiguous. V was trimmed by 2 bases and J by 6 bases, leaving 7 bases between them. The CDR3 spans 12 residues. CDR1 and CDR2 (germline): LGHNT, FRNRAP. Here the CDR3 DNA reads TGTGCTAGTGGTTTGTACGGGGCTGAAGCTTTCTTT. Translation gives CASGLYGAEAFF.

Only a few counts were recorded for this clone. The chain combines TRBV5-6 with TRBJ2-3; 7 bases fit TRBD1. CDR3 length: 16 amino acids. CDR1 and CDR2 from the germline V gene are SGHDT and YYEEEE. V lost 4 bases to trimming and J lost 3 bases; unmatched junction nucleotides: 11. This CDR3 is CASSPRGSGQTDTQYF. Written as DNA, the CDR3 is TGTGCCAGCAGCCCCAGGGGGTCGGGCCAAACAGATACGCAGTATTTT.

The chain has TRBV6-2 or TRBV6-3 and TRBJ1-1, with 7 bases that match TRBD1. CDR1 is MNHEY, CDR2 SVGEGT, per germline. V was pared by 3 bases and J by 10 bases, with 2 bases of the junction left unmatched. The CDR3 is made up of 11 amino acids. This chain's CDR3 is CASSYSGGAFF. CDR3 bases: TGTGCCAGCAGTTATTCAGGGGGAGCTTTCTTT.

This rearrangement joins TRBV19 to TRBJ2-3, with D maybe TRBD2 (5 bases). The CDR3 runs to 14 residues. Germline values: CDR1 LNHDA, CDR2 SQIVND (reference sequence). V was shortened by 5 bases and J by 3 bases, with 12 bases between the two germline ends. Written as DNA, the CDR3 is TGTGCCAGTAGTGGAGGTCCGGGAACAGATACGCAGTATTTT. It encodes CASSGGPGTDTQYF.

As DNA, the CDR3 is TGTGCCAGCAGCCAAGAAGTGGGACACCTGAGACACACTGAAGCTTTCTTT. Its translation: CASSQEVGHLRHTEAFF. The chain joins TRBV3-1 (or the pseudogene TRBV3-2) to TRBJ1-1; perhaps TRBD1 as D (6 bases). V was pared by 0 bases and J by 3 bases, with 17 bases between. The CDR3 covers 17 residues. In germline, CDR1 is LGHDT, CDR2 YNNKEL (reference sequence).

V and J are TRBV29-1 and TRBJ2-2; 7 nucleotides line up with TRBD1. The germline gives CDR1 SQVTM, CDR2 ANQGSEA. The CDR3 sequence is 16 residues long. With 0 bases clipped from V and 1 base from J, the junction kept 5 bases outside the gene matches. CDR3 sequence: CSVEDWRQGNTGELFF. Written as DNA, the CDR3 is TGCAGCGTTGAAGATTGGCGACAGGGGAACACCGGGGAGCTGTTTTTT.

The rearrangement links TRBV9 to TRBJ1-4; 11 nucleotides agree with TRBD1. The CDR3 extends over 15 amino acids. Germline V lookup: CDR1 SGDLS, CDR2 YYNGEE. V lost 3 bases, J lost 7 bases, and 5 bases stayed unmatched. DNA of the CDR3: TGTGCCAGCAGCGCGGACAGGGGGCGCCTTGAAAAACTGTTTTTT. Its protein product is CASSADRGRLEKLFF.

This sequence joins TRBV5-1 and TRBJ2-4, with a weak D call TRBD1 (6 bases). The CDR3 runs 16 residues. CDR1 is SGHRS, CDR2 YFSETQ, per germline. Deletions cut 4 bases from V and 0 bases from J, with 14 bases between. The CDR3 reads CASSRQGPLAKNIQYF. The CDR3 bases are TGCGCCAGCAGCCGGCAGGGGCCCCTAGCCAAAAACATTCAGTACTTC.

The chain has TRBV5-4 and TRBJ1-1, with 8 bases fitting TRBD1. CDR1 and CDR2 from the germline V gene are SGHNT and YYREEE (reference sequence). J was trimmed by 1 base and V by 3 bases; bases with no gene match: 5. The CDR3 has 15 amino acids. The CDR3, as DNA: TGTGCCAGCAGCTCACGGGACAGGACGAACACTGAAGCTTTCTTT. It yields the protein CASSSRDRTNTEAFF. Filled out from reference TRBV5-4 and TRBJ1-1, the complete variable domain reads ETGVTQSPTHLIKTRGQQVTLRCSSQSGHNTVSWYQQALGQGPQFIFQYYREEENGRGNFPPRFSGLQFPNYSSELNVNALELDDSALYLCASSSRDRTNTEAFFGQGTRLTVV.

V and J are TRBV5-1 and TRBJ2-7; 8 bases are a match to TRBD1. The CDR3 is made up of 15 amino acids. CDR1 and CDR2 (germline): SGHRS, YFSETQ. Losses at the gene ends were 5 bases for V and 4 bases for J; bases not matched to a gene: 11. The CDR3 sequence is CASSESQGARYEQYF. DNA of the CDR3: TGCGCCAGCAGTGAGTCTCAGGGGGCGAGGTACGAGCAGTACTTC.

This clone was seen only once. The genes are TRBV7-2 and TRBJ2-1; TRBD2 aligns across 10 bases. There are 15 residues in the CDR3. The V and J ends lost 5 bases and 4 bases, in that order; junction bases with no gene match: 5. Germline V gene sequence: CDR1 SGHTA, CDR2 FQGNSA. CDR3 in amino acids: CASSKSGGAYNEQFF. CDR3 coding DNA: TGTGCCAGCAGCAAAAGCGGGGGGGCATACAATGAGCAGTTCTTC. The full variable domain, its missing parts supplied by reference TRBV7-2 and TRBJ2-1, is GAGVSQSPSNKVTEKGKDVELRCDPISGHTALYWYRQSLGQGLEFLIYFQGNSAPDKSGLPSDRFSAERTGGSVSTLTIQRTQQEDSAVYLCASSKSGGAYNEQFFGPGTRLTVL.

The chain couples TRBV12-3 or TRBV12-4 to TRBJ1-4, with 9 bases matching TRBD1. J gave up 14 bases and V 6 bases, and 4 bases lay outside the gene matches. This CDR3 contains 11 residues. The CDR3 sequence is CASSTGGPLFF. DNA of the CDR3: TGTGCCAGCAGCACAGGGGGCCCGCTGTTTTTT.

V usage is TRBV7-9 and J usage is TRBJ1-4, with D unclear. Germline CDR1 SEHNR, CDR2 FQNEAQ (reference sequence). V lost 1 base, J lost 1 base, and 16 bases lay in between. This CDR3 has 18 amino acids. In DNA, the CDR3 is TGTGCCAGCAGCTTAGACCCGGGTAACAGCGGAACTAATGAAAAACTGTTTTTT. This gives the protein CASSLDPGNSGTNEKLFF. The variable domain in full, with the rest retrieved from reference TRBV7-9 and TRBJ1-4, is DTGVSQNPRHKITKRGQNVTFRCDPISEHNRLYWYRQTLGQGPEFLTYFQNEAQLEKSRLLSDRFSAERPKGSFSTLEIQRTEQGDSAMYLCASSLDPGNSGTNEKLFFGSGTQLSVL.

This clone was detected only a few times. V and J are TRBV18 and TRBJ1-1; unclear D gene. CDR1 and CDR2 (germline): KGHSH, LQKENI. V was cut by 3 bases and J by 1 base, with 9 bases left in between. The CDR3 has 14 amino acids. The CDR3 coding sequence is TGTGCCAGCTCACCCCGGCCAGGGAACACTGAAGCTTTCTTT. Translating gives CASSPRPGNTEAFF. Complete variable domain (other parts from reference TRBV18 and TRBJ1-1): NAGVMQNPRHLVRRRGQEARLRCSPMKGHSHVYWYRQLPEEGLKFMVYLQKENIIDESGMPKERFSAEFPKEGPSILRIQQVVRGDSAAYFCASSPRPGNTEAFFGQGTRLTVV.

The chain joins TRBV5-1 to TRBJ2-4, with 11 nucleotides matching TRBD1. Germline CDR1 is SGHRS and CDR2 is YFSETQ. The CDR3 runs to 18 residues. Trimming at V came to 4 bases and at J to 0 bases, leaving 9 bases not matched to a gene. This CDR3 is CASSQGQGVNLAKNIQYF. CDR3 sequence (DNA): TGCGCCAGCAGCCAGGGACAGGGGGTGAATCTAGCCAAAAACATTCAGTACTTC.

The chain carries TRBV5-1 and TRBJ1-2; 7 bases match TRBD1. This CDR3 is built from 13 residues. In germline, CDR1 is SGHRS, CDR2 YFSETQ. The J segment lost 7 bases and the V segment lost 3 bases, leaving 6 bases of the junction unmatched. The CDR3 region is CASSSTGQSGYTF. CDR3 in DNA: TGCGCCAGCAGCTCAACGGGACAGAGTGGCTACACCTTC.

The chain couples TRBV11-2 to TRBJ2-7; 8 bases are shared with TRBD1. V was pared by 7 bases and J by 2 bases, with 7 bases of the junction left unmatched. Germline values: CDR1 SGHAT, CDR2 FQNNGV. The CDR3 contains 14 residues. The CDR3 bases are TGTGCCAGCACCAGACAGGGGCTAACCTACGAGCAGTACTTC. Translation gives CASTRQGLTYEQYF.

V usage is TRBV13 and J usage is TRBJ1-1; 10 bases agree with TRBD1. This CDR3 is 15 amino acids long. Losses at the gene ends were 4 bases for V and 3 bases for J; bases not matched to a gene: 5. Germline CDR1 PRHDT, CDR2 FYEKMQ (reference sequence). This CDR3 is CASSYDRGQDTEAFF. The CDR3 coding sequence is TGTGCCAGCAGCTATGACAGGGGGCAGGACACTGAAGCTTTCTTT.

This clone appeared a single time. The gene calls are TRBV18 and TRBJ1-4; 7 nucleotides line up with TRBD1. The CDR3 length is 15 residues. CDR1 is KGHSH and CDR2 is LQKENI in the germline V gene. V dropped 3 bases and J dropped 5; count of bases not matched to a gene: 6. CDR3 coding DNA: TGTGCCAGCTCACCGCGACAGGGAGAGAATGAAAAACTGTTTTTT. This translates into CASSPRQGENEKLFF.

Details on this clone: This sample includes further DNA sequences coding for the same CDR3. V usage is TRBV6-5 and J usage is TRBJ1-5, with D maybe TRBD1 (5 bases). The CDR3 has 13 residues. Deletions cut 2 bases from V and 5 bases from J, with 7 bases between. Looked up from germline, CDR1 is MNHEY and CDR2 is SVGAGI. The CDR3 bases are TGTGCCAGCAGTTACCAGGGTGATCAGCCCCAGCATTTT. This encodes CASSYQGDQPQHF.

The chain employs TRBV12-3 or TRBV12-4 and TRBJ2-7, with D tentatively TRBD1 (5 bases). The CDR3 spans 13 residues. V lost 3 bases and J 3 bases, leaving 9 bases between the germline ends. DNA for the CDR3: TGTGCCAGCAGTTTGAACAGGAACTACGAGCAGTACTTC. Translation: CASSLNRNYEQYF.

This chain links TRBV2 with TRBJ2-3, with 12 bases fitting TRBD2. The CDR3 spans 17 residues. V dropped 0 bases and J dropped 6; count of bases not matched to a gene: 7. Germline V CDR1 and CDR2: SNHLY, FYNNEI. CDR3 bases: TGTGCCAGCAGTGAAGCTTCTAGCGGGGGGGCCTTGGATACGCAGTATTTT. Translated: CASSEASSGGALDTQYF. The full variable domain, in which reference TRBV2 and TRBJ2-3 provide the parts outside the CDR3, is EPEVTQTPSHQVTQMGQEVILRCVPISNHLYFYWYRQILGQKVEFLVSFYNNEISEKSEIFDDQFSVERPDGSNFTLKIRSTKLEDSAMYFCASSEASSGGALDTQYFGPGTRLTVL.

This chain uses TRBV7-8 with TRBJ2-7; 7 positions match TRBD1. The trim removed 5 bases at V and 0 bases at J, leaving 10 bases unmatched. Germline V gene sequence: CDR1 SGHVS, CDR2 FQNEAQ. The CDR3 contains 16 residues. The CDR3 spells CASSPSGQLSSYEQYF. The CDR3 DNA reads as TGTGCCAGCAGCCCCTCGGGACAGTTGAGCTCCTACGAGCAGTACTTC.

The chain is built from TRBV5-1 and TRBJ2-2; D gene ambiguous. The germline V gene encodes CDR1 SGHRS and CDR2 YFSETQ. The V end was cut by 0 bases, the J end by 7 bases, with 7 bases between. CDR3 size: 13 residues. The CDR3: CASSLVGRGELFF. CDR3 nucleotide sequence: TGCGCCAGCAGCTTGGTTGGGCGCGGGGAGCTGTTTTTT.

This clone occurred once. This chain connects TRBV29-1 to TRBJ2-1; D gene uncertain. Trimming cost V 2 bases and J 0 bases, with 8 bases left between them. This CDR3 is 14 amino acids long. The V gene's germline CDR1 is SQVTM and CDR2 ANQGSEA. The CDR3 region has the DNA TGCAGCGTTGAATTGCTAAGCTCCTACAATGAGCAGTTCTTC. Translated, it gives CSVELLSSYNEQFF.

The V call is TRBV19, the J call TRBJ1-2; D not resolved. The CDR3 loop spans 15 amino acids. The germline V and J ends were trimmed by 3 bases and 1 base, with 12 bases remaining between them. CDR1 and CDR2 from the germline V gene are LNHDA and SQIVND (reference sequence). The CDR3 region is CASSISHRDNYGYTF. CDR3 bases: TGTGCCAGTAGTATCTCCCACAGAGATAACTATGGCTACACCTTC.

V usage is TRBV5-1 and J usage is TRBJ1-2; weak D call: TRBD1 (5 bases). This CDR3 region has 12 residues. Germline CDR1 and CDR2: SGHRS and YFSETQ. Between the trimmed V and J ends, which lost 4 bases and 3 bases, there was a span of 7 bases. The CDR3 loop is CASSDRYYGYTF. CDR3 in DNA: TGCGCCAGCAGCGACAGATACTATGGCTACACCTTC.